The rows below give T cell receptor beta chains drawn from one sample of a study of T cell responses to AZD1222 COVID-19 vaccine. Method: immunoSEQ multiplex PCR; TCRdb's copy keeps in-frame clones and lacks some. Of around 120,000 clones detected, more than 75% appear once; the ten largest clones hold about 4%. The material was peripheral blood, obtained 28 days after the second AZD1222 dose. Every receptor here comes from an adult who received the AZD1222 COVID-19 vaccine. The CDR3 runs from the conserved cysteine through the conserved F or W. D genes are given only for firm matches. The size field is filled for only some rows; it gives once, few, many or a size class.

TRBJ1-3 TRBV7-2 - - TGTGCCAGCAGCGTAGGAAAAGGACCTCGAAACACCATATATTTT CASSVGKGPRNTIYF
TRBJ1-2 TRBV30 - TRBD1 TGTGCCTGGAGGGGGGAGGGGGCCTATGGCTACACCTTC CAWRGEGAYGYTF
TRBJ2-1 TRBV13 - TRBD2 TGTGCCAGCAGCTTCAAAGCGGGGGGGTCCTACAATGAGCAGTTCTTC CASSFKAGGSYNEQFF
TRBJ2-1 TRBV6-4 - - TGTGCCAGCAGTGTGATGAACGGGTACAATGAGCAGTTCTTC CASSVMNGYNEQFF
TRBJ1-2 TRBV13 - - TGTGCCAGCAGCTTACCGGGATTGGACTATGGCTACACCTTC CASSLPGLDYGYTF
TRBJ1-5 TRBV30 - - TGTGCCTGGAGTGTAGGGGTAAGGGATCAGCCCCAGCATTTT CAWSVGVRDQPQHF
TRBJ1-1 TRBV19 - - TGTGCCAGTAGTATGGAGGCGAGGACGGGCACTGAAGCTTTCTTT CASSMEARTGTEAFF
TRBJ2-7 TRBV5-1 - TRBD2 TGCGCCAGCAGCTTGTCTAGCGGGGGGACACTCTACGAGCAGTACTTC CASSLSSGGTLYEQYF
TRBJ1-6 TRBV6-6 - TRBD1 TGTGCCAGCAGTCCGATCTTAGGACAGGGCTATAATTCACCCCTCCACTTT CASSPILGQGYNSPLHF
TRBJ2-7 TRBV25-1 - - TGTGCCAGCAGTGATAGGGACGGGTACCCCCTCTACGAGCAGTACTTC CASSDRDGYPLYEQYF
TRBJ1-2 TRBV7-3 - - TGTGCCAGCAGCTTACCCGGGGAGGGCGGCTACACCTTC CASSLPGEGGYTF
TRBJ2-2 TRBV7-6 - - TGTGCCAGCAGCTCAGGAACGGGGGAGCTGTTTTTT CASSSGTGELFF
TRBJ1-3 TRBV7-9 - TRBD1 TGTGCCAGCAGCACAAGACAGGGCTCTGGAAACACCATATATTTT CASSTRQGSGNTIYF
TRBJ2-7 TRBV5-4 - TRBD1 TGTGCCAGCAGCCCCCCCGGGACAGGGTATCTCGAGCAGTACTTC CASSPPGTGYLEQYF
TRBJ1-2 TRBV28 once - TGTGCCAGCAGTTTAGTCGGAGCAGGGTCCTATGGCTACACCTTC CASSLVGAGSYGYTF
TRBJ2-1 TRBV12-3/TRBV12-4 - - TGTGCCAGCAGTTTAGGTGATGAGCAGTTCTTC CASSLGDEQFF
TRBJ1-5 TRBV19 - - TGTGCCAGTAGTATAGCTTGGGGTCAGCCCCAGCATTTT CASSIAWGQPQHF
TRBJ1-1 TRBV28 - - TGTGCCAGCAGTTCACGATGGGAGGGTGCATCTGAAGCTTTCTTT CASSSRWEGASEAFF
TRBJ2-1 TRBV13 - TRBD1 TGTGCCAGCAGCTTAGGCTCAGGGGGTGAGCAGTTCTTC CASSLGSGGEQFF
TRBJ2-7 TRBV11-2 - - TGTGCCAGCAGCCCTGGGGTCTACGAGCAGTACTTC CASSPGVYEQYF
TRBJ1-2 TRBV20-1 - - TGCAGTGCCAGAGAGGGTTTTGGCTACACCTTC CSAREGFGYTF
TRBJ1-3 TRBV4-2 - - TGTGCCAGCAGCCAAGACCCCCGGGGGGGCTCTGGAAACACCATATATTTT CASSQDPRGGSGNTIYF
TRBJ2-7 TRBV27 - - TGTGCCAGCAGTTTAGGCTTGCCCTACGAGCAGTACTTC CASSLGLPYEQYF
TRBJ1-4 TRBV18 - - TGTGCCAGCTCACCACAGGGGGCAACTAATGAAAAACTGTTTTTT CASSPQGATNEKLFF
TRBJ2-2 TRBV30 - - TGTGCCTGGAGACAGGGCATAAACACCGGGGAGCTGTTTTTT CAWRQGINTGELFF
TRBJ2-7 TRBV4-3 - - TGCGCCAGCAGCCAAGATCGAGGGGGAGATGGGTCCTACGAGCAGTACTTC CASSQDRGGDGSYEQYF
TRBJ1-3 TRBV19 - TRBD1 TGTGCCAGTGACAGGGGGCAGCCTGGAAACACCATATATTTT CASDRGQPGNTIYF
TRBJ2-2 TRBV9 once TRBD2 TGTGCCAGCAGCGTTTCCCCTAGCGGGATCTTCGTGGGGGAGCTGTTTTTT CASSVSPSGIFVGELFF
TRBJ1-6 TRBV19 - TRBD1 TGTGCCAGTACCACTCAGGGGGCCGCCGGTTCACCCCTCCACTTT CASTTQGAAGSPLHF
TRBJ2-3 TRBV7-6 - TRBD2 TGTGCCAGCAGCCCCTTAGCGGGAGGAGGCACAGATACGCAGTATTTT CASSPLAGGGTDTQYF
TRBJ1-2 TRBV11-1 - TRBD1 TGTGCCAGCAGCTTGGGTCCCGGGACAGGGATGTACTACACCTTC CASSLGPGTGMYYTF
TRBJ1-6 TRBV6-5 - - TGTGCCAGCAGTTCTACAGCGAATTCACCCCTCCACTTT CASSSTANSPLHF
TRBJ2-5 TRBV7-9 - - TGTGCCAGCTGTGAAGGGGGGCCACGGGAGACCCAGTACTTC CASCEGGPRETQYF
TRBJ2-7 TRBV5-1 - - TGCGCCAGCCGGGACGGGGCCTACGAGCAGTACTTC CASRDGAYEQYF
TRBJ2-3 TRBV15 - - TGTGCCACCAGCAGAGATCCACCGGGGGCGCTCGGAACAGATACGCAGTATTTT CATSRDPPGALGTDTQYF
TRBJ2-1 TRBV24-1 once - TGTGCCACCGGAGAGGGGCGGGCCAACAATGAGCAGTTCTTC CATGEGRANNEQFF
TRBJ2-2 TRBV3-1/TRBV3-2 - - TGTGCCAGCAGCCAAGGTGGGAACCGCGGGGAGCTGTTTTTT CASSQGGNRGELFF
TRBJ1-3 TRBV12-3/TRBV12-4 - - TGTGCCAGCAGGGGGCGGGGCACCATATATTTT CASRGRGTIYF
TRBJ1-1 TRBV19 - TRBD1 TGTGCCAGTATGGGACAGGGGGAAGCTTTCTTT CASMGQGEAFF
TRBJ2-1 TRBV19 - TRBD2 TGTGCCACCTGGGATCGGACTAGCGGTAACAATGAGCAGTTCTTC CATWDRTSGNNEQFF
TRBJ1-5 TRBV20-1 once - TGCAGTGCTAGTTGGGGGCGCGACAATCAGCCCCAGCATTTT CSASWGRDNQPQHF
TRBJ2-7 TRBV5-1 - TRBD1 TGCGCCAGCAGCGAGGGACAGGGTCTGGTGTACGAGCAGTACTTC CASSEGQGLVYEQYF
TRBJ1-5 TRBV11-2 - TRBD1 TGTGCCAGCAGCCTAACAGGGGGCCACGGTCAGCCCCAGCATTTT CASSLTGGHGQPQHF
TRBJ1-2 TRBV6-5 - - TGTGCCAGCACCCCATCAAACCGAGATGGCTACACCTTC CASTPSNRDGYTF
TRBJ1-1 TRBV30 - - TGTGCCTGGAGTCCCAAGGACCCGGGGAACACTGAAGCTTTCTTT CAWSPKDPGNTEAFF
TRBJ2-1 TRBV5-5 - - TGTGCCAGCAGCTCCTTACCGACTACTTGGGGGAACTCCTACAATGAGCAGTTCTTC CASSSLPTTWGNSYNEQFF
TRBJ1-2 TRBV18 - TRBD1 TGTGCCACTGGGGACAGAACGGGCGGCTACACCTTC CATGDRTGGYTF
TRBJ2-7 TRBV7-2 - TRBD1 TGTGCCAGCAGCTTCGGACAGGTCGCCTCCTACGAGCAGTACTTC CASSFGQVASYEQYF